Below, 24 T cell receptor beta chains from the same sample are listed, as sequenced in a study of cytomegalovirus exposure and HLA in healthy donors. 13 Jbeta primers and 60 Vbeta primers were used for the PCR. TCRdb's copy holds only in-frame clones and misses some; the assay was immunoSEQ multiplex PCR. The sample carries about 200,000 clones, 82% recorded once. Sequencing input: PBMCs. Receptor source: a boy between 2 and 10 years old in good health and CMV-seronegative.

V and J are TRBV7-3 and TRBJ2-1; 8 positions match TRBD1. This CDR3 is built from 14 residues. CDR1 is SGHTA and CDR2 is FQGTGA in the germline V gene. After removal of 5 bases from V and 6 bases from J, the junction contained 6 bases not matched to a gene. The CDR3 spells CASSPSTGGNEQFF. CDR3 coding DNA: TGTGCCAGCAGCCCTTCCACAGGGGGCAATGAGCAGTTCTTC.

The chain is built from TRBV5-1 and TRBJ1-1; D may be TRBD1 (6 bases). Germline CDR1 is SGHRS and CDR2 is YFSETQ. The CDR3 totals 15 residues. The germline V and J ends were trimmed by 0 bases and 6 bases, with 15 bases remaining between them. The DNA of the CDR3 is TGCGCCAGCAGCTTGGGCCCCCAGGGGATGGCTGAAGCTTTCTTT. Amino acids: CASSLGPQGMAEAFF.

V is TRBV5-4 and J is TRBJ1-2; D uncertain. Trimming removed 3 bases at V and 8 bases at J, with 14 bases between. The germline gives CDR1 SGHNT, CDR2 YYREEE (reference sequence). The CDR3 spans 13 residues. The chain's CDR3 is CASSWRENGGYTF. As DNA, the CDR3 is TGTGCCAGCAGCTGGCGGGAAAATGGAGGCTACACCTTC.

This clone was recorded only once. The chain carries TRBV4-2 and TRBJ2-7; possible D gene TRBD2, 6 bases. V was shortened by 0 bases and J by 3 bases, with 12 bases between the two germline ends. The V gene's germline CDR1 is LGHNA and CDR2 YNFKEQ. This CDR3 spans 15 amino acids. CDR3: CASSQEVSGNYEQYF. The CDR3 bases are TGTGCCAGCAGCCAAGAAGTTAGCGGAAACTACGAGCAGTACTTC.

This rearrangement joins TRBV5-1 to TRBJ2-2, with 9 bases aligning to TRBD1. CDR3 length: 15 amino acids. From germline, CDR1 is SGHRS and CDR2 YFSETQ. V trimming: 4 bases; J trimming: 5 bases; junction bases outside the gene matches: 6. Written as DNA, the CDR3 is TGCGCCAGCAGCGGATGGACAGGGGCTACCGGGGAGCTGTTTTTT. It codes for CASSGWTGATGELFF.

CDR3 nucleotides: TGTGCCAGCAGGACTGGCGGGACAGTCTGGGGCTACACCTTC. The encoded protein is CASRTGGTVWGYTF. The chain carries TRBV7-2 and TRBJ1-2; 7 bases align to TRBD1. Trimming at V came to 6 bases and at J to 8 bases, leaving 12 bases not matched to a gene. CDR3 length equals 14 residues. Germline V lookup: CDR1 SGHTA, CDR2 FQGNSA.

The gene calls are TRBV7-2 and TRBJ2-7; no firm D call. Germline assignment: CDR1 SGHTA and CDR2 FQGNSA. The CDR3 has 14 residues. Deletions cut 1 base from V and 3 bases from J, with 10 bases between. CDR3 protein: CASSLETANYEQYF. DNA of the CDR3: TGTGCCAGCAGCTTAGAAACAGCCAACTACGAGCAGTACTTC.

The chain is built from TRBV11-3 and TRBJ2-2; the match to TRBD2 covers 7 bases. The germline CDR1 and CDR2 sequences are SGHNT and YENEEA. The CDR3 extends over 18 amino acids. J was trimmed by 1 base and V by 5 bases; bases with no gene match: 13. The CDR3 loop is CASSQTPTLAVNTGELFF. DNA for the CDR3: TGTGCCAGCAGCCAAACCCCCACGCTAGCGGTGAACACCGGGGAGCTGTTTTTT.

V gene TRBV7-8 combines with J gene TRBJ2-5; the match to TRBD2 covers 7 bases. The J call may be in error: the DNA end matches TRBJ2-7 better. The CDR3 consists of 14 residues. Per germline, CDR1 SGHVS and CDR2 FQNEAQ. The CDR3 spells CASSLVGGNYEQYF. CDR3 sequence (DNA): TGTGCCAGCAGCTTAGTCGGGGGGAACTACGAGCAGTACTTC.

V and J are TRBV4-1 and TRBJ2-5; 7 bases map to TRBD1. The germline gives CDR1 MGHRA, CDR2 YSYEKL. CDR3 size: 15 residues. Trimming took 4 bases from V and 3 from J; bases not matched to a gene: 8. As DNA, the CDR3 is TGCGCCAGCAGCCCCCTCCTCGACAGGGAAGAGACCCAGTACTTC. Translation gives CASSPLLDREETQYF.

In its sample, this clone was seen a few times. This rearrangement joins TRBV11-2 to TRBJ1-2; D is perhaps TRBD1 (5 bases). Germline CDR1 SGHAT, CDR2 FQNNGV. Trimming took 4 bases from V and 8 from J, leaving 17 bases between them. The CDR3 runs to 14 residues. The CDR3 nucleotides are TGTGCCAGCAGCTCCCTCCGCCCAGGGCCCGGCTACACCTTC. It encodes CASSSLRPGPGYTF.

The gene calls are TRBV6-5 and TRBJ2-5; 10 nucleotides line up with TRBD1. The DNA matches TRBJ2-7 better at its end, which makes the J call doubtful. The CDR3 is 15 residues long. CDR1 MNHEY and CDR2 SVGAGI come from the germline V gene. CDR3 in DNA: TGTGCCAGCAGTCCGGACAGGGGGGAAATCGACGAGCAGTACTTC. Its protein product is CASSPDRGEIDEQYF.

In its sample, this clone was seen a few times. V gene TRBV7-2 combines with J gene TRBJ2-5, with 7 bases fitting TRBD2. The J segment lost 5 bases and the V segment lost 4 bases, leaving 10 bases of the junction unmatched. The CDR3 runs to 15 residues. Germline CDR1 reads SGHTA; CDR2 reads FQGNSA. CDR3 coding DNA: TGTGCCAGCAGCTGGGGACTCGGGGGAGGGGAGACCCAGTACTTC. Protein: CASSWGLGGGETQYF.

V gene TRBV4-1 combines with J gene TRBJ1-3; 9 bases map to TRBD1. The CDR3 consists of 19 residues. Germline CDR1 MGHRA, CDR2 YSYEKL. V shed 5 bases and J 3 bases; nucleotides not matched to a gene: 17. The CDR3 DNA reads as TGCGCCAGCAGCTCGCGCCGACCTCGGACAGGGGAGAGTGGAAACACCATATATTTT. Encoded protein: CASSSRRPRTGESGNTIYF.

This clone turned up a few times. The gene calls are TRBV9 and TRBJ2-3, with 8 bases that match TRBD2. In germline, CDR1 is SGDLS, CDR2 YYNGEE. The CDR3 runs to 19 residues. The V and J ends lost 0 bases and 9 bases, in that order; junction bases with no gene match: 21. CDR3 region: CASSVDLGGGSLRAGTQYF. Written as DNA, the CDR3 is TGTGCCAGCAGCGTAGACTTGGGCGGGGGGTCACTCAGGGCTGGCACGCAGTATTTT.

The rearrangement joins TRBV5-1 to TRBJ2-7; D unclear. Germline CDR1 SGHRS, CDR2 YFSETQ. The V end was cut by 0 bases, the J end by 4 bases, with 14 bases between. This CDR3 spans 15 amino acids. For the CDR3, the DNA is TGCGCCAGCAGCTTGGGGGTATCAGGTCGGTACGAGCAGTACTTC. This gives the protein CASSLGVSGRYEQYF. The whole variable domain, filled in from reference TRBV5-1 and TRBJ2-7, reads KAGVTQTPRYLIKTRGQQVTLSCSPISGHRSVSWYQQTPGQGLQFLFEYFSETQRNKGNFPGRFSGRQFSNSRSEMNVSTLELGDSALYLCASSLGVSGRYEQYFGPGTRLTVT.

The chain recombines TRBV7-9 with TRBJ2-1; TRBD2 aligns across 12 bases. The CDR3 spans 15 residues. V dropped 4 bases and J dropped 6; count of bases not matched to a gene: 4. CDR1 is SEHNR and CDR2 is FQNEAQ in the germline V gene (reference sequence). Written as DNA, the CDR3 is TGTGCCAGCAGCTCCGGACTAGCGGGGCCCAATGAGCAGTTCTTC. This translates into CASSSGLAGPNEQFF. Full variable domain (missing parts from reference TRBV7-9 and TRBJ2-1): DTGVSQNPRHKITKRGQNVTFRCDPISEHNRLYWYRQTLGQGPEFLTYFQNEAQLEKSRLLSDRFSAERPKGSFSTLEIQRTEQGDSAMYLCASSSGLAGPNEQFFGPGTRLTVL.

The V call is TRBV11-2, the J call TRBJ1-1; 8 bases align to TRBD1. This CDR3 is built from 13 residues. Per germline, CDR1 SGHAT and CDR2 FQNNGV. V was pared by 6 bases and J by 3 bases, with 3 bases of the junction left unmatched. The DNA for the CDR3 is TGTGCCAGCAGGGAACAGGGGGACACTGAAGCTTTCTTT. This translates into CASREQGDTEAFF.

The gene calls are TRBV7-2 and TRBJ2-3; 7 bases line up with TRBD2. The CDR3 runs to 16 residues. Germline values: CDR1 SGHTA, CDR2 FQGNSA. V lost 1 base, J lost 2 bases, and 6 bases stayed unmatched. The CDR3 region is CASSLVGGGATDTQYF. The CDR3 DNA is TGTGCCAGCAGCTTAGTCGGCGGGGGAGCCACAGATACGCAGTATTTT.

DNA of the CDR3: TGTGCCAGCTGCGCCCAGGCAGGGGCTAAAGAGACCCAGTACTTC. Residues: CASCAQAGAKETQYF. V is TRBV6-1 and J is TRBJ2-5, with D tentatively TRBD1 (6 bases). Trimming took off 8 bases at V and 3 bases at J, with 19 bases between the two ends. CDR3 length: 15 amino acids. Germline V gene sequence: CDR1 MNHNS, CDR2 SASEGT.

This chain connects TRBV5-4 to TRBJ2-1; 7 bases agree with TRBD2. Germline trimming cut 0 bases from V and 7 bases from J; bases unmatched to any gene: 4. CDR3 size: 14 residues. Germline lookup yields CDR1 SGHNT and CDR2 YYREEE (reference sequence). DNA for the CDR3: TGTGCCAGCAGCTTGGGGATCGGGGGGAATGAGCAGTTCTTC. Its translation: CASSLGIGGNEQFF.

CDR3 in DNA: TGCGCCAGCAGCCCTACAGGGGGCGCAGATACGCAGTATTTT. Its protein product is CASSPTGGADTQYF. The chain uses TRBV4-1 and TRBJ2-3, with 9 nucleotides matching TRBD1. CDR1 is MGHRA and CDR2 is YSYEKL in the germline V gene. Germline trimming cut 4 bases from V and 4 bases from J; bases unmatched to any gene: 3. This CDR3 spans 14 amino acids.

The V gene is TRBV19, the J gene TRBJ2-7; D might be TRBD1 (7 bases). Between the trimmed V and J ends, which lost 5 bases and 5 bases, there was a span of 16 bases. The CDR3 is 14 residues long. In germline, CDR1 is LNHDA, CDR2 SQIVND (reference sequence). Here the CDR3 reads CASSARGEWNEQYF. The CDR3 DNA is TGTGCCAGTAGTGCCAGGGGGGAATGGAACGAGCAGTACTTC.

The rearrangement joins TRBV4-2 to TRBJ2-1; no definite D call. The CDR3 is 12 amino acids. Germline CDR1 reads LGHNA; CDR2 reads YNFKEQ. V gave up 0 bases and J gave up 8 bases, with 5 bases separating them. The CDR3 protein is CASSQDLDEQFF. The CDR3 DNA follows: TGTGCCAGCAGCCAAGATCTAGATGAGCAGTTCTTC.